A single sample is the source of the 18 T cell receptor beta chains below, sequenced in a study of CD8 T cells in ankylosing spondylitis. Their specific antigens are unknown. MiXCR, run by TCRdb on the 5' RACE reads, gives a single entry per CDR3 protein. The table shows 350,000 to 550,000 distinct CDR3 sequences, with roughly 26% occurring only once. Whole-study findings and limits: Among TCR beta sequences, a motif of under ten highly homologous variants appeared characteristic of ankylosing spondylitis blood.

The sample consisted of blood, either unsorted or a sorted T cell fraction (not recorded which). Receptors originate from a male donor with ankylosing spondylitis.

The chain recombines TRBV6-1 with TRBJ2-1, with a weak D call TRBD2 (6 bases). Germline values: CDR1 MNHNS, CDR2 SASEGT. Trimming removed 2 bases from V and 9 bases from J, with 14 bases in between. The CDR3 runs 14 residues. The DNA for the CDR3 is TGTGCCAGCAGTGAACTGAACCTAGCGACTGAGCAGTTCTTC. It is translated as CASSELNLATEQFF.

The chain combines TRBV20-1 with TRBJ1-5; TRBD1 matches 11 bases. After removal of 6 bases from V and 7 bases from J, the junction contained 5 bases not matched to a gene. Germline values: CDR1 DFQATT, CDR2 SNEGSKA (reference sequence). This CDR3 is 13 amino acids long. The CDR3 protein is CSATGTGGQPQHF. As DNA, the CDR3 is TGCAGTGCAACCGGGACAGGGGGACAGCCCCAGCATTTT.

This clonotype was detected a few times. The chain carries TRBV12-3 or TRBV12-4 and TRBJ2-7; 7 bases agree with TRBD1. J was trimmed by 4 bases and V by 4 bases; bases with no gene match: 7. The CDR3 loop spans 14 amino acids. CDR3 loop: CASSWGTAGYEQYF. CDR3 nucleotide sequence: TGTGCCAGCAGTTGGGGGACAGCTGGATACGAGCAGTACTTC.

The chain recombines TRBV5-6 with TRBJ1-5, with D unclear. Germline CDR1 and CDR2: SGHDT and YYEEEE. V lost 5 bases to trimming and J lost 4 bases, with 7 bases between them. This CDR3 has 12 residues. The CDR3 DNA reads TGTGCCAGCAGTAACACGAATCAGCCCCAGCATTTT. As protein: CASSNTNQPQHF.

The chain has TRBV11-3 and TRBJ1-1, with TRBD1 as a possible D gene (6 bases). Germline loops: CDR1 SGHNT, CDR2 YENEEA. Trimming stripped 7 bases from V and 3 bases from J, with 12 bases between. This CDR3 region has 13 residues. The CDR3 DNA is TGTGCCAGCACCCTCGGACAGTACACTGAAGCTTTCTTT. Its protein product is CASTLGQYTEAFF.

The chain joins TRBV30 to TRBJ2-7; tentatively, D is TRBD2 (5 bases). This CDR3 spans 13 amino acids. Germline V gene lookup returns CDR1 GTSNPN and CDR2 SVGIG (reference sequence). Trimming left V 2 bases short and J 2 bases short, with 10 bases between. As DNA, the CDR3 is TGTGCCTGGAGTCGGCCTAGCCCCTACGAGCAGTACGTC. It specifies CAWSRPSPYEQYV.

This clonotype was seen repeatedly, ten times or more. The rearrangement uses TRBV5-6 and TRBJ1-1, with D unclear. Germline lookup yields CDR1 SGHDT and CDR2 YYEEEE. Deletions cut 1 base from V and 11 bases from J, with 15 bases between. This CDR3 spans 13 amino acids. Here the CDR3 DNA reads TGTGCCAGCAGCTTGTTAGGGTCATCTCGGGCTTTCTTT. Translating it yields CASSLLGSSRAFF.

This clonotype was recorded at least ten times. The V and J genes are TRBV6-6 and TRBJ1-1; D call uncertain. CDR1 is MNHNY, CDR2 SVGAGI, per germline (reference sequence). V shed 6 bases and J shed 0 bases, with 8 bases lying between them. This CDR3 has 13 residues. CDR3 sequence: CASSYTLNTEAFF. The CDR3 nucleotides read TGTGCCAGCAGCTACACTTTGAACACTGAAGCTTTCTTT.

This clonotype showed up just a few times. The V gene is TRBV20-1, the J gene TRBJ1-1, with 9 bases aligning to TRBD1. CDR1 and CDR2 (germline): DFQATT, SNEGSKA (reference sequence). This CDR3 spans 15 amino acids. The V and J ends lost 2 bases and 0 bases, in that order; junction bases with no gene match: 4. CDR3 residues: CSARIGQGLNTEAFF. The CDR3 region has the DNA TGCAGTGCTAGAATCGGACAGGGGCTGAACACTGAAGCTTTCTTT.

The sample holds a few counts of this clonotype. The chain combines TRBV12-3 or TRBV12-4 with TRBJ1-2; no definite D call. The CDR3 spans 13 residues. Trimming shortened V by 6 bases and J by 0 bases, and 8 bases separated the two germline ends. This CDR3 reads CASSSVANYGYTF. In nucleotides, the CDR3 is TGTGCCAGCAGCTCGGTAGCTAACTATGGCTACACCTTC.

This clonotype was found a few times. The V call is TRBV7-8, the J call TRBJ2-4; 11 nucleotides agree with TRBD1. The CDR3 runs to 18 residues. Trimming at V came to 5 bases and at J to 1 base, leaving 10 bases not matched to a gene. The germline CDR1 and CDR2 sequences are SGHVS and FQNEAQ. Written as DNA, the CDR3 is TGTGCCAGCAGCCCGGGACAGGGGGGTTTCGGGGCCAAAAACATTCAGTACTTC. Translated, it gives CASSPGQGGFGAKNIQYF.

This clonotype was seen just once. This chain uses TRBV25-1 with TRBJ1-1; D possibly corresponds to TRBD1 (6 bases). The V gene lost 1 base and the J gene lost 0 bases, with 12 bases spanning the gap. Germline V gene sequence: CDR1 MGHDK, CDR2 SYGVNS. The CDR3 covers 16 residues. The CDR3 loop is CASSEWGGSLNTEAFF. In DNA, the CDR3 is TGTGCCAGCAGTGAATGGGGGGGCAGTCTGAACACTGAAGCTTTCTTT.

The rearrangement joins TRBV5-1 to TRBJ1-6, with D hard to call. The CDR3 loop spans 15 amino acids. V shed 6 bases and J shed 0 bases, with 10 bases lying between them. CDR1 and CDR2 (germline): SGHRS, YFSETQ. The CDR3 reads CASTLGSSYNSPLHF. The CDR3 coding sequence is TGCGCCAGCACCCTAGGGAGCTCCTATAATTCACCCCTCCACTTT.

This clonotype came up a few times. The J gene is TRBJ2-1, the V gene TRBV20-1, with 11 bases matching TRBD2. V shed 2 bases, J shed 0 bases, and the junction held 3 bases outside the gene matches. From germline, CDR1 is DFQATT and CDR2 SNEGSKA (reference sequence). The CDR3 is 16 amino acids. CDR3 region: CSARYSGGVSYNEQFF. DNA for the CDR3: TGCAGTGCTAGATATAGCGGGGGGGTCTCCTACAATGAGCAGTTCTTC.

Here the CDR3 DNA reads TGTGCCAGCAGTTTATCAACGCCAGCGAATCAGCCCCAGCATTTT. Its translation is CASSLSTPANQPQHF. The V and J genes are TRBV27 and TRBJ1-5; unclear D gene. The CDR3 contains 15 residues. V lost 0 bases, J lost 4 bases, and 10 bases lay in between. Germline V lookup: CDR1 MNHEY, CDR2 SMNVEV (reference sequence).

This clonotype was observed a handful of times. The CDR3 reads CSGSGDYNEQFF. For the CDR3, the DNA is TGCAGTGGGAGCGGTGACTACAATGAGCAGTTCTTC. The genes are TRBV20-1 and TRBJ2-1; tentative D call: TRBD2 (5 bases). Germline V gene sequence: CDR1 DFQATT, CDR2 SNEGSKA (reference sequence). This CDR3 comprises 12 residues. V lost 7 bases and J lost 3, with 10 bases in between.

The chain couples TRBV4-1 to TRBJ2-3, with D unresolved. CDR3 length equals 14 residues. Germline V gene sequence: CDR1 MGHRA, CDR2 YSYEKL. Trimming removed 6 bases at V and 6 bases at J, with 16 bases between. CDR3 in amino acids: CASRPHGSQDTQYF. The CDR3 DNA reads as TGCGCCAGCAGACCGCACGGATCGCAGGATACGCAGTATTTT.

This clonotype was recorded a few times. The chain recombines TRBV29-1 with TRBJ1-1; tentatively, D is TRBD1 (6 bases). Germline values: CDR1 SQVTM, CDR2 ANQGSEA. CDR3 length equals 14 residues. V dropped 0 bases and J dropped 7 bases, with 15 bases sitting between them. This chain's CDR3 is CSVEDLKTGLEAFF. In DNA, the CDR3 is TGCAGCGTTGAAGACCTAAAGACAGGCCTTGAAGCTTTCTTT.